Below are 18 T cell receptor beta chains sequenced from a single sample in a study of T cell responses to AZD1222 COVID-19 vaccine. Measured with immunoSEQ multiplex PCR; TCRdb has only the in-frame clones, and not every one. The sample includes roughly 140,000 clones, around 89% of them seen just once. Specimen: peripheral blood, collected on day 0 of AZD1222 vaccination. The receptors originated from an adult in good health.

The chain is built from TRBV11-2 and TRBJ2-1, with no clear D. Trimming took off 4 bases at V and 6 bases at J, with 10 bases between the two ends. This CDR3 comprises 13 residues. The germline V gene encodes CDR1 SGHAT and CDR2 FQNNGV. DNA of the CDR3: TGTGCCAGCAGCTCCCCTCTTAGCAATGAGCAGTTCTTC. It is translated as CASSSPLSNEQFF. The complete variable domain, with remaining parts taken from reference TRBV11-2 and TRBJ2-1, reads EAGVAQSPRYKIIEKRQSVAFWCNPISGHATLYWYQQILGQGPKLLIQFQNNGVVDDSQLPKDRFSAERLKGVDSTLKIQPAKLEDSAVYLCASSSPLSNEQFFGPGTRLTVL.

The table lists this clone with a few counts. The rearrangement links TRBV19 to TRBJ1-5; tentative D call: TRBD1 (5 bases). This CDR3 is built from 12 residues. Per germline, CDR1 LNHDA and CDR2 SQIVND (reference sequence). Trimming removed 8 bases at V and 7 bases at J, with 12 bases between. In nucleotides, the CDR3 is TGTGCCAGTCTTGGGGGGGGACAGCCCCAGCATTTT. Translating it yields CASLGGGQPQHF.

The rearrangement joins TRBV28 to TRBJ1-1, with unresolved D. The CDR3 runs 17 residues. V shed 7 bases and J shed 4 bases, with 25 bases lying between them. Germline V lookup: CDR1 MDHEN, CDR2 SYDVKM. This CDR3 is CASTPLGRGGKGTEAFF. The CDR3 nucleotides are TGTGCCAGCACCCCCTTGGGCCGGGGTGGAAAGGGCACTGAAGCTTTCTTT.

The V and J genes are TRBV28 and TRBJ1-2, with 8 bases fitting TRBD1. Looked up from germline, CDR1 is MDHEN and CDR2 is SYDVKM. Unmatched junction bases numbered 7, after V lost 4 bases and J lost 3 bases. This CDR3 region has 15 residues. The CDR3 is CASSSTGGRHYGYTF. In DNA, the CDR3 is TGTGCCAGCAGTTCTACAGGGGGAAGGCACTATGGCTACACCTTC.

The V gene is TRBV4-1, the J gene TRBJ2-5; TRBD1 matches at 7 bases. V lost 6 bases to trimming and J lost 4 bases; unmatched junction nucleotides: 11. The CDR3 covers 15 residues. Germline assignment: CDR1 MGHRA and CDR2 YSYEKL. DNA of the CDR3: TGCGCCAGCAGACCGAGCGACAGGGTTACAGAGACCCAGTACTTC. Amino acids: CASRPSDRVTETQYF.

The chain carries TRBV12-3 or TRBV12-4 and TRBJ2-4; 7 positions match TRBD2. V was clipped by 3 bases and J by 8 bases; unmatched bases: 4. There are 13 residues in the CDR3. Here the CDR3 DNA reads TGTGCCAGCAGTTTTGGGGGAGGGGACATTCAGTACTTC. This sequence encodes CASSFGGGDIQYF.

The CDR3 DNA follows: TGTGCCACCAGGGGGTTGGGAGCCCAGTACTTC. This gives the protein CATRGLGAQYF. This sequence joins TRBV6-5 and TRBJ2-5; TRBD1 aligns across 7 bases. Germline V lookup: CDR1 MNHEY, CDR2 SVGAGI. The CDR3 consists of 11 residues. V gave up 10 bases and J gave up 9 bases; unmatched junction bases: 8.

This clone is a singleton in its sample. The chain is built from TRBV6-5 and TRBJ2-1; D is unresolved. Germline CDR1 is MNHEY and CDR2 is SVGAGI. The CDR3 covers 11 residues. V was pared by 6 bases and J by 4 bases, with 4 bases between. Here the CDR3 DNA reads TGTGCCAGCAGCCAGTACAATGAGCAGTTCTTC. The encoded protein is CASSQYNEQFF.

This clone has only one observation. The V and J genes are TRBV20-1 and TRBJ1-1, with 8 bases identical to TRBD1. The CDR3 runs 11 residues. J was trimmed by 10 bases and V by 5 bases; bases with no gene match: 6. The germline V gene encodes CDR1 DFQATT and CDR2 SNEGSKA (reference sequence). The CDR3 nucleotides read TGCAGTGCTCCCACCACAGGGGGAGCTTTCTTT. Its translation: CSAPTTGGAFF.

The chain uses TRBV12-3 or TRBV12-4 and TRBJ1-1, with no clear D. V lost 6 bases to trimming and J lost 5 bases, with 10 bases between them. This CDR3 contains 12 residues. The CDR3: CASSSGGTEAFF. For the CDR3, the DNA is TGTGCCAGCAGCTCGGGCGGGACTGAAGCTTTCTTT.

This chain joins TRBV7-2 and TRBJ1-2; 8 bases align to TRBD1. The CDR3 covers 14 residues. In germline, CDR1 is SGHTA, CDR2 FQGNSA. V lost 2 bases and J lost 4; bases outside the gene matches: 3. CDR3 DNA: TGTGCCAGCAGCTTACAGGGGGCGGCCTATGGCTACACCTTC. Encoded protein: CASSLQGAAYGYTF.

V gene TRBV6-5 combines with J gene TRBJ1-6; TRBD1 agrees at 8 bases. Looked up from germline, CDR1 is MNHEY and CDR2 is SVGAGI. Losses at the gene ends were 5 bases for V and 10 bases for J; bases not matched to a gene: 7. This CDR3 region has 14 residues. The CDR3 bases are TGTGCCAGCAGTCTCGGACAGGGACGGTCACCCCTCCACTTT. This codes for CASSLGQGRSPLHF.

The chain carries TRBV27 and TRBJ2-7; 7 nucleotides align to TRBD2. Trimming at V came to 6 bases and at J to 6 bases, leaving 14 bases not matched to a gene. This CDR3 comprises 15 residues. Germline lookup yields CDR1 MNHEY and CDR2 SMNVEV (reference sequence). The CDR3 DNA sequence: TGTGCCAGCAGCGCCTGGGGACTAAGCTATCCCGAGCAGTACTTC. Translation: CASSAWGLSYPEQYF.

The J gene is TRBJ2-3, the V gene TRBV12-5; 7 bases are shared with TRBD2. Trimming at V came to 4 bases and at J to 13 bases, leaving 8 bases not matched to a gene. Germline V lookup: CDR1 LGHNT, CDR2 FRNRAP. The CDR3 length is 12 residues. CDR3 loop: CASGYGDGGEYF. In DNA, the CDR3 is TGTGCTAGTGGTTATGGGGATGGGGGGGAGTATTTT.

CDR3 in DNA: TGTGCCAGCAGCTTAGCGTCGACAGCGACTTATGAGCAGTTCTTC. Its translation is CASSLASTATYEQFF. The V call is TRBV7-8, the J call TRBJ2-1; D perhaps matches TRBD1 (5 bases). V lost 0 bases, J lost 8 bases, and 14 bases lay in between. The CDR3 has 15 residues. Germline CDR1 reads SGHVS; CDR2 reads FQNEAQ.

This chain joins TRBV15 and TRBJ1-5, with D possibly being TRBD1 (5 bases). The germline gives CDR1 LNHNV, CDR2 YYDKDF (reference sequence). V lost 0 bases and J lost 5, with 17 bases in between. The CDR3 is 17 residues long. The CDR3 protein is CATSRDLGRRADQPQHF. In nucleotides, the CDR3 is TGTGCCACCAGCAGAGATCTGGGACGCAGGGCCGATCAGCCCCAGCATTTT.

The chain employs TRBV7-8 and TRBJ1-1, with D tentatively TRBD1 (5 bases). V lost 3 bases to trimming and J lost 5 bases, with 10 bases between them. Germline V lookup: CDR1 SGHVS, CDR2 FQNEAQ. CDR3 length: 13 residues. The CDR3 DNA sequence: TGTGCCAGCAGCTTGTTAGGGGTAACTGAAGCTTTCTTT. Protein: CASSLLGVTEAFF.

The chain carries TRBV18 and TRBJ1-2; 7 bases line up with TRBD1. CDR1 and CDR2 (germline): KGHSH, LQKENI. With 6 bases clipped from V and 2 bases from J, the junction kept 3 bases outside the gene matches. The CDR3 extends over 13 amino acids. CDR3 in amino acids: CASSTDRNYGYTF. As DNA, the CDR3 is TGTGCCAGCTCGACGGACAGGAACTATGGCTACACCTTC.